This TCR beta chain stems from a study of shared clonotypes between healthy human individuals. Whole-study results and caveats: A limitation of the genetic and exposure-history diversity represented arose from few donors.

Trimming removed 8 bases from V and 4 bases from J, with 10 bases in between. Germline V gene sequence: CDR1 SGHTA, CDR2 FQGTGA. The length of the CDR3 is 12 residues. Deep was the level used in running the assay. Sequencing was performed on unsorted PBMC DNA using ten immunoSEQ deep assay plates. Sequencing was performed with immunoSEQ multiplex PCR; in TCRdb, only in-frame clones are kept and a portion is missing. The table records under 600,000 clones, 70% to 80% of them present only once. All of the donors resided in Nashville, Tennessee, and each was a Caucasian adult. Regarding this clone: Its antigen remains unidentified.

This receptor was obtained from a woman in her thirties or forties in good health. Some clones in this sample may be carry-over from other donors' samples. The material sequenced was PBMCs. The chain recombines TRBV7-3 with TRBJ2-3; D ambiguous. This CDR3 is CASGSSPDTQYF. The CDR3 nucleotides read TGTGCCAGCGGCTCAAGTCCAGATACGCAGTATTTT.